Described below is a single T cell receptor (beta chain) sequence and its context. What it recognizes is unknown. Germline CDR1 MDHEN, CDR2 SYDVKM. V was shortened by 3 bases and J by 11 bases, with 28 bases between the two germline ends. This CDR3 comprises 17 residues. This entry comes from a study of cytomegalovirus exposure and HLA in healthy donors. Study summary: Drawn from HLA-typed donors, approximately 86 million unique TCRs were held in an early data release. Overall study findings and caveats: The authors later linked a missense DCLRE1C variant to TCR beta V- and J-gene trimming. Reports indicate that TCR beta sequences accurately predicted the HLA-A and HLA-B alleles of most subjects. In a later analysis, a genetic analysis reported fewer productive-TCR N-insertions in an Asian-associated ancestry cluster than the cohort average.

PCR involved 60 Vbeta and 13 Jbeta primers. Generated by immunoSEQ multiplex PCR, the TCRdb table keeps only in-frame clones and is missing some. Of 200,000 to 250,000 clones listed, under 80% were seen once; the top ten hold 1.5% to 2%. This chain uses TRBV28 with TRBJ1-1; D is uncertain. The receptor comes from a young woman in good health and CMV-seronegative. The source material was PBMCs. In nucleotides, the CDR3 is TGTGCCAGCAGTTTCCTACCAGACTCAAACGGGCCGGCGGGGGCTTTCTTT. This codes for CASSFLPDSNGPAGAFF.